A selection of T cell receptor beta chains follows, all from one sample in a study of T cells after posttransplantation cyclophosphamide. TCRdb keeps only in-frame clones here, not all; method: immunoSEQ multiplex PCR. Here the sample spans more than 60,000 clones, 80% to 95% being singletons. The sample comprised PBMCs. The receptor set was obtained from a woman between 25 and 40 years old in good health and a related stem cell transplant donor. The conserved cysteine and the conserved F or W are not part of the CDR3 here.

j_call,cdr3_length,v_call,cdr3_aa
TRBJ1-1,12,TRBV15,ATSRAAENTEAF
TRBJ1-1,12,TRBV19,ASTLVRATTEAF
TRBJ1-2,12,TRBV4-1,ASSQGTGDYGYT
TRBJ2-3,13,TRBV2,ASSELAGSTDTQY
TRBJ2-1,15,TRBV7-3,ASSPRSGEVGYNEQF
TRBJ1-1,17,TRBV6-1,ASSASLYRGPRWGTEAF
TRBJ1-2,12,TRBV7-2,ASSRVGSGYGYT
TRBJ2-5,14,TRBV5-4,ASSLGAGGPQKTQY
TRBJ1-1,11,TRBV19,ASSIDRDTEAF
TRBJ1-2,14,TRBV15,ATSDFGDRPNYGYT
TRBJ2-5,9,TRBV18,ASSPQETQY
TRBJ2-3,14,TRBV30,AWSVLTSGGADTQY
TRBJ2-4,15,TRBV27,ASRRGGNRSAKNIQY
TRBJ2-1,16,TRBV7-2,ASSLILRTSGGGDEQF
TRBJ2-3,14,TRBV4-1,ASSQDALGGGDTQY
TRBJ2-7,14,TRBV10-3,AISPLVGGGFYEQY
TRBJ1-6,12,TRBV11-2,ASSFYSYNSPLH
TRBJ1-2,13,TRBV9,ASSVAFAGEGGYT